This T cell receptor beta chain was observed in a study of T cells of healthy individuals. From the 5' RACE reads, TCRdb called clonotypes with MiXCR, one entry per CDR3 protein. The data contain about 82,000 distinct CDR3 sequences, approximately 5.4% of them singletons. Per germline, CDR1 MDHEN and CDR2 SYDVKM. V lost 7 bases, J lost 0 bases, and 16 bases lay in between. The CDR3 has 16 amino acids. This sequence originates from a female donor in good health. The rearrangement uses TRBV28 and TRBJ2-4; D remains unclear. This CDR3 reads CASTVASSLAKNIQYF. CDR3 coding DNA: TGTGCCAGCACCGTCGCGAGTTCCTTAGCCAAAAACATTCAGTACTTC.